The rows below give T cell receptor beta chains drawn from one sample of a study of regulatory T cells in long-lasting Graves disease. Each CDR3 protein gets one entry after TCRdb re-called the multiplex PCR reads with MiXCR. The sample includes approximately 400,000 distinct CDR3 sequences, roughly 24% of them seen just once. The starting material was peripheral blood mononuclear cells (PBMCs), obtained when the disease was refractory, from a patient treated with antithyroid drugs. The receptors were gathered from a woman aged 40-49 years with Graves disease. CDR3s include the opening cysteine and the closing phenylalanine or tryptophan. Each record gives: V gene, D gene, CDR3 length, J gene, clone size, CDR3 protein, CDR3 DNA. A D gene is named only where the DNA matches it firmly. Clone sizes are given selectively: once, few, many, or a class where the clone is expanded.

V: TRBV2
D: TRBD1
length: 20
J: TRBJ2-2
size: many
CDR3: CASSENVGTGYTKDTGELFF
DNA: TGTGCCAGCAGTGAAAATGTTGGGACAGGGTATACTAAGGACACCGGGGAGCTGTTTTTT

V: TRBV4-1
D: TRBD1
length: 15
J: TRBJ1-1
size: -
CDR3: CASSHEGTGRTEAFF
DNA: TGCGCCAGCAGCCATGAGGGGACAGGGCGTACTGAAGCTTTCTTT

V: TRBV7-9
D: -
length: 12
J: TRBJ2-7
size: -
CDR3: CASSIFTREQYF
DNA: TGTGCCAGCAGCATCTTTACTCGGGAGCAGTACTTC

V: TRBV11-2
D: -
length: 19
J: TRBJ2-6
size: -
CDR3: CASSFIVDGVSSGANVLTF
DNA: TGTGCCAGCAGTTTTATCGTCGACGGAGTTTCCTCTGGGGCCAACGTCCTGACTTTC

V: TRBV5-5
D: -
length: 16
J: TRBJ1-5
size: -
CDR3: CASSLGDQGSNQPQHF
DNA: TGTGCCAGCAGCTTGGGGGACCAGGGTAGCAATCAGCCCCAGCATTTT

V: TRBV25-1
D: -
length: 16
J: TRBJ1-1
size: once
CDR3: CASSAQGRSGHTEAFF
DNA: TGTGCCAGCAGTGCTCAGGGGCGTAGTGGGCACACTGAAGCTTTCTTT

V: TRBV19
D: TRBD1
length: 15
J: TRBJ1-2
size: -
CDR3: CASSIKRDRGNGYTF
DNA: TGTGCCAGTAGTATTAAGAGGGACAGGGGAAACGGCTACACCTTC

V: TRBV25-1
D: -
length: 15
J: TRBJ2-5
size: -
CDR3: CASSEEHWGSETQYF
DNA: TGTGCCAGCAGTGAAGAGCATTGGGGGTCAGAGACCCAGTACTTC

V: TRBV6-5
D: TRBD1
length: 14
J: TRBJ1-2
size: -
CDR3: CASSYSGQGHGYTF
DNA: TGTGCCAGCAGTTACTCGGGACAGGGGCATGGCTACACCTTC

V: TRBV11-2
D: -
length: 13
J: TRBJ2-5
size: many
CDR3: CASSSIREKTQYF
DNA: TGTGCCAGCAGCTCGATCAGGGAGAAGACCCAGTACTTC

V: TRBV12-3/TRBV12-4
D: -
length: 14
J: TRBJ2-6
size: few
CDR3: CASSFFGGANVLTF
DNA: TGTGCCAGCAGTTTCTTTGGTGGGGCCAACGTCCTGACTTTC

V: TRBV20-1
D: TRBD2
length: 12
J: TRBJ2-7
size: few
CDR3: CSADSGEYEQYF
DNA: TGCAGTGCGGATAGCGGGGAGTACGAGCAGTACTTC

V: TRBV7-8
D: -
length: 15
J: TRBJ1-5
size: many
CDR3: CASSLKRGLNQPQHF
DNA: TGTGCCAGCAGTCTAAAAAGAGGCCTCAATCAGCCCCAGCATTTT

V: TRBV30
D: -
length: 12
J: TRBJ2-5
size: few
CDR3: CAWSFIQETQYF
DNA: TGTGCCTGGAGTTTCATCCAAGAGACCCAGTACTTC

V: TRBV4-2
D: -
length: 13
J: TRBJ2-7
size: few
CDR3: CASSQDRGFEQYF
DNA: TGTGCCAGCAGCCAAGATCGCGGATTCGAGCAGTACTTC

V: TRBV6-1
D: -
length: 15
J: TRBJ2-7
size: many
CDR3: CASSPKGWYVYEQYF
DNA: TGTGCCAGCAGTCCCAAGGGCTGGTACGTCTACGAGCAGTACTTC

V: TRBV20-1
D: TRBD1
length: 12
J: TRBJ1-1
size: few
CDR3: CRPGQSLDGAYF
DNA: TGCAGGCCGGGACAGTCACTTGACGGGGCATATTTT

V: TRBV12-3/TRBV12-4
D: -
length: 13
J: TRBJ2-2
size: many
CDR3: CASKLRGYGELFF
DNA: TGTGCCAGCAAGTTAAGGGGTTACGGGGAGCTGTTTTTT

V: TRBV28
D: TRBD2
length: 20
J: TRBJ2-1
size: -
CDR3: CASRPGTSAAVWWYDNEQFF
DNA: TGTGCCAGCAGACCGGGGACTAGCGCGGCGGTATGGTGGTACGACAATGAGCAGTTCTTC

V: TRBV6-1
D: -
length: 14
J: TRBJ1-2
size: many
CDR3: CASTLRDNYYGYTF
DNA: TGTGCCAGCACCCTAAGGGACAACTACTATGGCTACACCTTC

V: TRBV28
D: TRBD1
length: 17
J: TRBJ2-4
size: many
CDR3: CASPPSPGGLAKNIQYF
DNA: TGTGCCAGTCCACCTTCCCCAGGGGGCTTAGCCAAAAACATTCAGTACTTC

V: TRBV20-1
D: -
length: 13
J: TRBJ1-6
size: many
CDR3: CSALEEYNSPLHF
DNA: TGCAGTGCCCTGGAGGAGTATAATTCACCCCTCCACTTT

V: TRBV19
D: -
length: 15
J: TRBJ2-2
size: few
CDR3: CASRAAGRETGELFF
DNA: TGTGCCAGTAGGGCGGCAGGTCGAGAAACCGGGGAGCTGTTTTTT

V: TRBV7-9
D: -
length: 15
J: TRBJ2-5
size: many
CDR3: CASSPGTDMQETQYF
DNA: TGTGCCAGCAGCCCAGGGACGGATATGCAGGAGACCCAGTACTTC

V: TRBV5-1
D: -
length: 11
J: TRBJ2-7
size: -
CDR3: CASSVTGEQYF
DNA: TGCGCCAGCAGCGTAACAGGAGAGCAGTACTTC

V: TRBV10-1
D: -
length: 14
J: TRBJ2-2
size: few
CDR3: CASSESPGTGELFF
DNA: TGCGCCAGCAGTGAGAGCCCAGGGACCGGGGAGCTGTTTTTT

V: TRBV2
D: -
length: 13
J: TRBJ1-3
size: many
CDR3: CASSPRPGNTIYF
DNA: TGTGCCAGCAGCCCCAGACCCGGAAACACCATATATTTT

V: TRBV28
D: TRBD2
length: 16
J: TRBJ2-7
size: many
CDR3: CASSSKRLAGDVEQYF
DNA: TGTGCCAGCAGTTCGAAGAGACTAGCGGGAGATGTCGAGCAGTACTTC

V: TRBV6-1
D: -
length: 13
J: TRBJ2-7
size: few
CDR3: CASQAGSSYKQYF
DNA: TGTGCCAGCCAAGCAGGGTCTTCCTACAAGCAGTACTTC

V: TRBV30
D: -
length: 15
J: TRBJ2-1
size: -
CDR3: CAWSVQLRLRDEQFF
DNA: TGTGCCTGGAGTGTACAGTTAAGGCTTCGTGATGAGCAGTTCTTC

V: TRBV20-1
D: -
length: 14
J: TRBJ1-3
size: -
CDR3: CSARKGSSGNTIYF
DNA: TGCAGTGCTAGGAAGGGATCCTCTGGAAACACCATATATTTT